One T cell receptor (beta chain) is described in this entry. The sample comes from a study of cytomegalovirus exposure and HLA in healthy donors. The CDR3 has 10 residues. V dropped 6 bases and J dropped 6; count of bases not matched to a gene: 2. CDR1 and CDR2 (germline): SQVTM, ANQGSEA. Primers: 60 Vbeta forward and 13 Jbeta reverse. Clones were sequenced by immunoSEQ multiplex PCR, and TCRdb holds only the in-frame ones, with some missing. The sample has approximately 200,000 clones, about four fifths seen once; the top ten hold more than 1.5%. The V call is TRBV29-1, the J call TRBJ2-7; the match to TRBD2 covers 7 bases. Sequencing input: PBMCs. The TCR sequence derives from a girl aged 5 to 17 in good health and CMV-seropositive. For the CDR3, the DNA is TGCAGCGTGGGACTATCCGAGCAGTACTTC. This gives the protein CSVGLSEQYF.